Listed below are T cell receptor beta chains from one sample, sequenced in a study of early T cells in non-severe SARS-CoV-2 infection. One entry per CDR3 protein, called by TCRdb with MiXCR from the 5' RACE reads. The sample yields under 85,000 distinct CDR3 sequences, under 9.5% seen once. The sample comprised whole blood. The receptor set was obtained from an adult who was a healthcare worker with PCR-confirmed SARS-CoV-2 infection or an uninfected control (not recorded which). CDR3s include the opening cysteine and the closing phenylalanine or tryptophan. A D gene is named only where the DNA matches it firmly. Size values are once, few and many counts, or a class for expanded clones, and some rows have none.

TRBJ2-1 TRBV20-1 many TRBD2 TGCAGTGCTAGAGATCCACGGGGGAGTAGCGGGAGCTCCTACAATGAGCAGTTCTTC CSARDPRGSSGSSYNEQFF
TRBJ2-1 TRBV6-2/TRBV6-3 . TRBD2 TGTGCCAGCTGGAACCCGGGACTAGCGATTAACAATGAGCAGTTCTTC CASWNPGLAINNEQFF
TRBJ2-5 TRBV5-1 . . TGCGCCAGCAGCTTGGCCTCACTTCAAGAGACCCAGTACTTC CASSLASLQETQYF
TRBJ2-1 TRBV12-3/TRBV12-4 . . TGTGCCAGCGGATTTTTCCATGAGCAGTTCTTC CASGFFHEQFF
TRBJ2-5 TRBV3-1 . . TGTGCCAGCAGCCAATGGGACGGCTTACAAGAGACCCAGTACTTC CASSQWDGLQETQYF
TRBJ2-3 TRBV29-1 . . TGCAGCGTTGAAGATGTCACTAGAGGTCCAGATACGCAGTATTTT CSVEDVTRGPDTQYF
TRBJ1-5 TRBV4-1 few TRBD1 TGCGCCAGCAGCCAAGATTTGCCAGGGGGTCAGCCCCAGCATTTT CASSQDLPGGQPQHF
TRBJ2-7 TRBV5-1 many TRBD1 TGCGCCAGCAGCTTGGGGGACAGGGGCAGGGACGAGCAGTACTTC CASSLGDRGRDEQYF
TRBJ2-1 TRBV2 . . TGTGCCAGCATGAGAACGGGAGTTATCGGGTATGAGCAGTTCTTC CASMRTGVIGYEQFF
TRBJ2-7 TRBV12-3/TRBV12-4 many . TGTGCCAGCAGTTTGTCGGTTTACGAGCAGTACTTC CASSLSVYEQYF
TRBJ2-5 TRBV24-1 . . TGTGCCACCAGTGGTGGAGGTAACCAAGAGACCCAGTACTTC CATSGGGNQETQYF
TRBJ2-7 TRBV16 . . TGTGCCAGCAGCCAACAAACGGGGCACTCGTCCCTCTCCTACGAGCAGTACTTC CASSQQTGHSSLSYEQYF
TRBJ1-5 TRBV11-2 . . TGTGCCAGCAGCTCCTTGGGGACAAGCAATCAGCCCCAGCATTTT CASSSLGTSNQPQHF
TRBJ2-3 TRBV12-3/TRBV12-4 many TRBD2 TGTGCCAGCAGCCTGACTAGCGGGGCGGCAGATACGCAGTATTTT CASSLTSGAADTQYF
TRBJ1-1 TRBV18 . TRBD1 TGTGCCAGCTCGTCGGACAGGGGGCGCACTGAAGCTTTCTTT CASSSDRGRTEAFF
TRBJ2-3 TRBV20-1 many TRBD2 TGCAGTGCTGGGGCGGTAGCGGGGGTTCGAGATACGCAGTATTTT CSAGAVAGVRDTQYF
TRBJ1-5 TRBV19 . TRBD1 TGTGCCAGTAGTACCGACGGACAGGGGGCCATTCAGCCCCAGCATTTT CASSTDGQGAIQPQHF
TRBJ2-3 TRBV19 many . TGTGCCAGTAGTATAACCCCTAGATCCGGGATTTTGGATACGCAGTATTTT CASSITPRSGILDTQYF
TRBJ2-5 TRBV7-2 many . TGTGCCAGCAGCGCACTTTCTAGCCAAGAGACCCAGTACTTC CASSALSSQETQYF
TRBJ2-3 TRBV11-2 many . TGTGCCAGCAGCCCCTTAGGGGGTTCTAGCACAGATACGCAGTATTTT CASSPLGGSSTDTQYF
TRBJ1-1 TRBV20-1 many . TGCAGTGCTAGTGGCGGAATAAACACTGAAGCTTTCTTT CSASGGINTEAFF
TRBJ1-2 TRBV6-5 . . TGTGCCAGCAGTTACTCGACTAGGGATCCCCTGGGCGGCTACACCTTC CASSYSTRDPLGGYTF
TRBJ1-2 TRBV20-1 few . TGCAGTGCTAGAGCGGCAGCCAACTATGGCTACACCTTC CSARAAANYGYTF
TRBJ2-2 TRBV7-6 many . TGTGCCAGCAGCCGCAGGAGGAACACCGGGGAGCTGTTTTTT CASSRRRNTGELFF
TRBJ2-3 TRBV11-2 many . TGTGCCAGCAGCCCAGGGACGGGGGAAGATACGCAGTATTTT CASSPGTGEDTQYF
TRBJ2-2 TRBV4-3 many TRBD2 TGCGCCAGCAGCCAAGATCCTAGCGGATCGAACACCGGGGAGCTGTTTTTT CASSQDPSGSNTGELFF
TRBJ2-2 TRBV6-2/TRBV6-3 . TRBD1 TGTGCCAGCAGCTATTCTGACAGGGGGTTGGAGGAGCTGTTTTTT CASSYSDRGLEELFF
TRBJ1-4 TRBV6-1 few . TGTGCCAGTACCTTCCGTACTAATGAAAAACTGTTTTTT CASTFRTNEKLFF
TRBJ2-1 TRBV5-6 few . TGTGCCAGCAGCTTGCATAGCGGAAACTACAATGAGCAGTTCTTC CASSLHSGNYNEQFF
TRBJ1-2 TRBV4-1 many TRBD1 TGCGCCAGCAGCCACCCAGGGGGTGGCTACACCTTC CASSHPGGGYTF
TRBJ2-2 TRBV10-3 many TRBD1 TGTGCCATCAGGCAGGGGGCTTCCGGGGAGCTGTTTTTT CAIRQGASGELFF
TRBJ2-3 TRBV7-2 few TRBD1 TGTGCCAGCAGCAGACAGGGTGGGGCAGATACGCAGTATTTT CASSRQGGADTQYF
TRBJ2-7 TRBV6-2/TRBV6-3 . . TGTGCCAGCAGTTACCAGGCACCGCCTAGTGAGCAGTACTTC CASSYQAPPSEQYF
TRBJ1-1 TRBV10-3 . . TGTGCCATCAAGGCCGGGGCCGAGAACACTGAAGCTTTCTTT CAIKAGAENTEAFF
TRBJ1-3 TRBV30 many TRBD1 TGTGCCTGGAGCGGGGACAGTCTTCTATCTGGAAACACCATATATTTT CAWSGDSLLSGNTIYF
TRBJ2-7 TRBV11-2 many . TGTGCCAGCAGTCTGACCGGCGAGCAGTACTTC CASSLTGEQYF
TRBJ1-1 TRBV29-1 many TRBD1 TGCAGCGTTGATATCCCGGACAGGGGGACAGGTAACACTGAAGCTTTCTTT CSVDIPDRGTGNTEAFF
TRBJ2-7 TRBV6-2/TRBV6-3 many TRBD2 TGTGCCAGCAGCCTCACTAGCGGGAGCCCCTACGAGCAGTACTTC CASSLTSGSPYEQYF
TRBJ1-1 TRBV7-9 many . TGTGCCAGCAGCGCTGGACAGATGAACACTGAAGCTTTCTTT CASSAGQMNTEAFF
TRBJ1-6 TRBV18 many . TGTGCCAGCTCTCCCGTTGGACAGAATAATTCACCCCTCCACTTT CASSPVGQNNSPLHF